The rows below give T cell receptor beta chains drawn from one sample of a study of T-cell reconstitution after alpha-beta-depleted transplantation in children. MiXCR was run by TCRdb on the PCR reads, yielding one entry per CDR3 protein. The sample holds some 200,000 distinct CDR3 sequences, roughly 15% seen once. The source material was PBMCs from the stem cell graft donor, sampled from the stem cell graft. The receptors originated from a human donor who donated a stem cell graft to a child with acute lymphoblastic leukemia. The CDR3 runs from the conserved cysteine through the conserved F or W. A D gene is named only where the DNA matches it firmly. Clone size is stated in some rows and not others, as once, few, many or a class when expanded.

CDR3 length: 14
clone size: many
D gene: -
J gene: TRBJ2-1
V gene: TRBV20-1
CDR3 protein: CSARGVSSYNEQFF
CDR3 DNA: TGCAGTGCTAGGGGGGTGAGCTCCTACAATGAGCAGTTCTTC

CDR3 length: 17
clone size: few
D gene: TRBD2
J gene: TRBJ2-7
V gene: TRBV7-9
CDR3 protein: CASSGTSGYAGGYEQYF
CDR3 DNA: TGTGCCAGCAGCGGGACTAGCGGATATGCTGGGGGCTACGAGCAGTACTTC

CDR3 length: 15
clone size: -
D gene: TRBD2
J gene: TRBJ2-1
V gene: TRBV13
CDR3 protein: CASSFVAGGDYEQFF
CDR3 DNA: TGTGCCAGCAGCTTCGTAGCGGGAGGGGACTATGAGCAGTTCTTC

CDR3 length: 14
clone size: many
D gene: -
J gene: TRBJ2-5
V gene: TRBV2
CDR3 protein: CASSAPQEGETQYF
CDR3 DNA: TGTGCCAGCAGTGCACCCCAGGAGGGGGAGACCCAGTACTTC

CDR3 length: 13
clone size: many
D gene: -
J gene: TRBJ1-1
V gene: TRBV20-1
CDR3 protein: CSARTDLNTEAFF
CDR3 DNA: TGCAGTGCTCGGACAGATTTGAACACTGAAGCTTTCTTT

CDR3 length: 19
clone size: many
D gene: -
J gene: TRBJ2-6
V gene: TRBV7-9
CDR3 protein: CASTLQGSPYSSGANVLTF
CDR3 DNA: TGTGCCAGCACCCTCCAGGGGAGTCCGTACAGCTCTGGGGCCAACGTCCTGACTTTC

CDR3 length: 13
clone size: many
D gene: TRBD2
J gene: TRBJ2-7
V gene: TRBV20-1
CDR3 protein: CSAPREGREEQYF
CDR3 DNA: TGCAGTGCTCCCAGGGAGGGGCGGGAGGAGCAGTACTTC

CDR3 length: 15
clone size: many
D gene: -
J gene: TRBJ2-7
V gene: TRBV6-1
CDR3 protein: CATSISGVPQYEQYF
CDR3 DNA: TGTGCCACCTCCATCTCCGGCGTTCCTCAATACGAGCAGTACTTC

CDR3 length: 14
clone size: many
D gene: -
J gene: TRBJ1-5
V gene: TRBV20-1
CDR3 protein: CSASSARVNQPQHF
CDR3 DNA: TGCAGTGCCTCCAGTGCGAGGGTGAATCAGCCCCAGCATTTT

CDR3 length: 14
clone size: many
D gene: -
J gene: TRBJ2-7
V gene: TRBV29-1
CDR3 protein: CSVRSNRRSYEQYF
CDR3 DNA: TGCAGCGTTCGCTCTAACAGGCGCTCCTACGAGCAGTACTTC

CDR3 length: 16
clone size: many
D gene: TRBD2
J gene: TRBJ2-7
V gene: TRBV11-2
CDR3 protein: CASSLGTSGRAYEQYF
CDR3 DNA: TGTGCCAGCAGCTTAGGGACTAGCGGGAGGGCCTACGAGCAGTACTTC

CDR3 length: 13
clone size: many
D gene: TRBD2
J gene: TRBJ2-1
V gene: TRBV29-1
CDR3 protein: CSAGKGRDNEQFF
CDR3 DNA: TGCAGCGCCGGGAAGGGGAGGGACAATGAGCAGTTCTTC

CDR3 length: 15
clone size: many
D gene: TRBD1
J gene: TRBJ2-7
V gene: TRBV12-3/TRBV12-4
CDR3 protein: CASSLDGQGPYEQYF
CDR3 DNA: TGTGCCAGCAGTTTAGACGGACAGGGGCCGTACGAGCAGTACTTC

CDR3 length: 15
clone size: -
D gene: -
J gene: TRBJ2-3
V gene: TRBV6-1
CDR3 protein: CASSPPGSRGDTQYF
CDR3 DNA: TGTGCCAGCAGTCCGCCGGGGTCCCGAGGGGATACGCAGTATTTT

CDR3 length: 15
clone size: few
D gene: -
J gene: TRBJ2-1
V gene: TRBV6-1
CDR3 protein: CASLSARGTRDEQFF
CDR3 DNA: TGTGCCAGCCTTTCCGCTCGGGGCACTAGGGATGAGCAGTTCTTC

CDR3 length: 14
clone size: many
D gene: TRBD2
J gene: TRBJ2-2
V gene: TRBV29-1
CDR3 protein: CSATSGINTGELFF
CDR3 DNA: TGCAGCGCAACTAGCGGAATTAACACCGGGGAGCTGTTTTTT

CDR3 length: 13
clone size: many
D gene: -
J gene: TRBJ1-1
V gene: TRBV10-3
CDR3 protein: CAISENGNTEAFF
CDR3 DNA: TGTGCCATCAGTGAGAACGGGAACACTGAAGCTTTCTTT

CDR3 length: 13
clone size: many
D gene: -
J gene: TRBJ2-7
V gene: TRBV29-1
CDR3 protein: CSVEEQQNDEQYF
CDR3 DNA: TGCAGCGTTGAAGAACAGCAGAACGACGAGCAGTACTTC

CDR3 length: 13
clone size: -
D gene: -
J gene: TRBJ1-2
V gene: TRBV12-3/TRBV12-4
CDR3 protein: CASRPNRNYGYTF
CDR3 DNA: TGTGCCAGCAGGCCCAACAGGAACTATGGCTACACCTTC

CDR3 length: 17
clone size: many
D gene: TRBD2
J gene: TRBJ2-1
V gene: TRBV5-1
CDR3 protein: CASSASTSASSYNEQFF
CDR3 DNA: TGCGCCAGCAGCGCCTCGACTAGCGCGAGCTCCTACAATGAGCAGTTCTTC

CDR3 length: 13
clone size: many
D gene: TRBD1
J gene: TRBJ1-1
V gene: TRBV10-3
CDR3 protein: CAIRQGTSYEAFF
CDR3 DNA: TGTGCCATCAGACAGGGGACGTCTTATGAAGCTTTCTTT

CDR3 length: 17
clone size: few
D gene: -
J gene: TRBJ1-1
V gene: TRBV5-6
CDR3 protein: CASSFVQAPLTNTEAFF
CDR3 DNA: TGTGCCAGCAGCTTCGTACAGGCTCCCCTAACGAACACTGAAGCTTTCTTT

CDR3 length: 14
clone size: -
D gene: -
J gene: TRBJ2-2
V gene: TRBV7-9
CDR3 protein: CASSQDTNTGELFF
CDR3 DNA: TGTGCCAGCAGCCAGGATACGAACACCGGGGAGCTGTTTTTT

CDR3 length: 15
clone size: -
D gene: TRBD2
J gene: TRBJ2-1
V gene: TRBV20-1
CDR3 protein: CSALTTSGRGNEQFF
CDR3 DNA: TGCAGTGCCCTCACGACTAGCGGGAGGGGCAATGAGCAGTTCTTC